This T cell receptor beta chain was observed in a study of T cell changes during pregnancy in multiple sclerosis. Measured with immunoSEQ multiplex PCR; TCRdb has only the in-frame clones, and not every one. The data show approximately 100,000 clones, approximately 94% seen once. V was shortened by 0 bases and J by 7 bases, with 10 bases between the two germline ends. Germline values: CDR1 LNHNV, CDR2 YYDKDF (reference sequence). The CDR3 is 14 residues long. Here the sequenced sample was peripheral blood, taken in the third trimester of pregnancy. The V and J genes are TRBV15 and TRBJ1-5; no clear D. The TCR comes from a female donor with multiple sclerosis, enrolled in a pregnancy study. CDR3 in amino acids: CATSRDLVSQPQHF. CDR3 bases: TGTGCCACCAGCAGAGATTTAGTTTCGCAGCCCCAGCATTTT.